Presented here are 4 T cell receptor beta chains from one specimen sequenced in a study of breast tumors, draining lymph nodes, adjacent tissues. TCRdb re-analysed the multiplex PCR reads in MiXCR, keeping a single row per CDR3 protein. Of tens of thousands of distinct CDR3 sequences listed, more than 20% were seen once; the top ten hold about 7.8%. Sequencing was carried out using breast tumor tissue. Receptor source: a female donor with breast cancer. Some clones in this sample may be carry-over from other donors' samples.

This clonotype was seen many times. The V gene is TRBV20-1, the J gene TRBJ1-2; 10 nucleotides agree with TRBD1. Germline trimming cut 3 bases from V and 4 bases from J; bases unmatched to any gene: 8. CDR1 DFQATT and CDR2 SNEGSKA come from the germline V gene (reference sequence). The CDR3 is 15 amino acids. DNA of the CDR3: TGCAGTGCTAGCCGTGTCGGGGACAGGGGCTATGGCTACACCTTC. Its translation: CSASRVGDRGYGYTF.

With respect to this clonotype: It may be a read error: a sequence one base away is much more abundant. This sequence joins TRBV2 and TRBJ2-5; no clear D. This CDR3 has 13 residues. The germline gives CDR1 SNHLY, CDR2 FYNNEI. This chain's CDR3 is CVSSWIAEETQYF. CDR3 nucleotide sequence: TGTGTCAGCAGTTGGATAGCCGAAGAGACCCAGTACTTC.

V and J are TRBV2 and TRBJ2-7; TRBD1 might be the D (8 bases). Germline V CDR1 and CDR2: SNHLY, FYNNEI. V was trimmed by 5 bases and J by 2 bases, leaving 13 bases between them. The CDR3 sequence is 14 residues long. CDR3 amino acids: CASSRQGTTYEQYF. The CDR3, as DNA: TGTGCCAGCAGTAGACAGGGGACTACCTACGAGCAGTACTTC. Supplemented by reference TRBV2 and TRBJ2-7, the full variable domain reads EPEVTQTPSHQVTQMGQEVILRCVPISNHLYFYWYRQILGQKVEFLVSFYNNEISEKSEIFDDQFSVERPDGSNFTLKIRSTKLEDSAMYFCASSRQGTTYEQYFGPGTRLTVT.

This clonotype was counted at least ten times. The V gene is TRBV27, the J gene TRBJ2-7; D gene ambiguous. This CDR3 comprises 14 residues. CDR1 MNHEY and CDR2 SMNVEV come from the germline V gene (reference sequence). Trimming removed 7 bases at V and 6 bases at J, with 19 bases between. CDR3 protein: CASILAWGLGEQYF. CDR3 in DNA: TGTGCCAGCATCTTGGCTTGGGGTTTAGGCGAGCAGTACTTC.